The 11 T cell receptor beta chains listed next were all sequenced from one sample in a study of blood T cell repertoires in COVID-19. Here immunoSEQ multiplex PCR was the method, and the copy in TCRdb shows in-frame clones only, minus some. The repertoire holds around 180,000 clones, with about nine tenths as singletons. The specimen sequenced was peripheral blood. The receptors originated from a man aged 65 to 85 with active or convalescent COVID-19.

This clone has more than one count but fewer than ten. Additional DNA sequences in this sample encode the identical CDR3. The V gene is TRBV28, the J gene TRBJ2-7, with D maybe TRBD2 (6 bases). V shed 2 bases and J shed 7 bases, with 6 bases lying between them. This CDR3 region has 11 residues. Germline V gives CDR1 MDHEN, CDR2 SYDVKM. The chain's CDR3 is CASSLRGEQYF. CDR3 sequence (DNA): TGTGCCAGCAGTTTACGGGGGGAGCAGTACTTC.

This clone was found once. J is TRBJ1-1 and V is TRBV28; D is ambiguous. CDR3 length: 13 amino acids. CDR1 and CDR2 from the germline V gene are MDHEN and SYDVKM. Trimming shortened V by 7 bases and J by 4 bases, and 13 bases separated the two germline ends. CDR3 DNA sequence: TGTGCCAGCACTAGAATAGCCCGCACTGAAGCTTTCTTT. It encodes CASTRIARTEAFF.

The V call is TRBV28, the J call TRBJ1-4, with D perhaps TRBD1 (5 bases). The V gene lost 1 base and the J gene lost 5 bases, with 11 bases spanning the gap. Germline V gene sequence: CDR1 MDHEN, CDR2 SYDVKM. CDR3 size: 15 residues. This CDR3 reads CASSLFARGNEKLFF. The CDR3, as DNA: TGTGCCAGCAGTTTATTTGCTAGGGGAAATGAAAAACTGTTTTTT.

The chain joins TRBV13 to TRBJ2-7; D perhaps matches TRBD1 (6 bases). V shed 5 bases and J shed 4 bases, with 18 bases lying between them. The CDR3 spans 15 residues. Germline CDR1 reads PRHDT; CDR2 reads FYEKMQ (reference sequence). The CDR3, as DNA: TGTGCCAGCAGCCGTACATTGGGGGCGCGATACGAGCAGTACTTC. It codes for CASSRTLGARYEQYF.

This clone was detected only once. The J gene is TRBJ2-7, the V gene TRBV27; TRBD2 might be the D (5 bases). This CDR3 has 15 residues. In germline, CDR1 is MNHEY, CDR2 SMNVEV (reference sequence). Trimming stripped 3 bases from V and 1 base from J, with 13 bases between. CDR3: CASSFRSIASYEQYF. The CDR3 DNA follows: TGTGCCAGCAGTTTTAGGTCGATAGCGTCCTACGAGCAGTACTTC.

The chain links TRBV24-1 to TRBJ2-1; D is perhaps TRBD1 (6 bases). The CDR3 covers 14 residues. Trimming removed 0 bases from V and 7 bases from J, with 9 bases in between. The germline V gene encodes CDR1 KGHDR and CDR2 SFDVKD. The CDR3 region has the DNA TGTGCCACCAGTGATTTGGGGGACAATAATGAGCAGTTCTTC. Its protein is CATSDLGDNNEQFF.

This chain joins TRBV30 and TRBJ2-1; 13 nucleotides match TRBD2. Looked up from germline, CDR1 is GTSNPN and CDR2 is SVGIG (reference sequence). The J segment lost 10 bases and the V segment lost 1 base, leaving 10 bases of the junction unmatched. The CDR3 is made up of 16 amino acids. CDR3 in amino acids: CAWSGLAGGPRGEQFF. The CDR3 DNA is TGTGCCTGGAGTGGACTAGCGGGAGGCCCTAGGGGAGAGCAGTTCTTC. The whole variable domain, remainder taken from reference TRBV30 and TRBJ2-1, is SQTIHQWPATLVQPVGSPLSLECTVEGTSNPNLYWYRQAAGRGLQLLFYSVGIGQISSEVPQNLSASRPQDRQFILSSKKLLLSDSGFYLCAWSGLAGGPRGEQFFGPGTRLTVL.

This chain uses TRBV24-1 with TRBJ2-3; 8 nucleotides agree with TRBD2. CDR1 and CDR2 from the germline V gene are KGHDR and SFDVKD. Germline trimming cut 8 bases from V and 0 bases from J; bases unmatched to any gene: 3. CDR3 length equals 14 residues. The CDR3: CATKSSGSTDTQYF. CDR3 bases: TGTGCCACCAAATCTAGCGGGAGCACAGATACGCAGTATTTT.

This clone was seen more than once but under ten times. The V and J genes are TRBV2 and TRBJ1-2; a possible D gene is TRBD1 (6 bases). Germline values: CDR1 SNHLY, CDR2 FYNNEI. The CDR3 is made up of 15 amino acids. Trimming stripped 2 bases from V and 4 bases from J, with 14 bases between. The CDR3 spells CASSERDTRSYGYTF. The CDR3 nucleotides read TGTGCCAGCAGTGAAAGGGACACCCGCTCCTATGGCTACACCTTC. The whole variable domain, remainder taken from reference TRBV2 and TRBJ1-2, is EPEVTQTPSHQVTQMGQEVILRCVPISNHLYFYWYRQILGQKVEFLVSFYNNEISEKSEIFDDQFSVERPDGSNFTLKIRSTKLEDSAMYFCASSERDTRSYGYTFGSGTRLTVV.

This chain connects TRBV6-5 to TRBJ2-2; D may be TRBD1 (5 bases). The ends were cut back, 8 bases at V and 4 bases at J, with 11 bases in the middle. Per the germline V gene, CDR1 is MNHEY and CDR2 is SVGAGI. This CDR3 contains 13 residues. CDR3 sequence: CASQGAVTGELFF. As DNA, the CDR3 is TGTGCCAGCCAAGGGGCGGTCACCGGGGAGCTGTTTTTT.

The chain is built from TRBV7-9 and TRBJ1-5; 9 bases line up with TRBD1. The CDR3 has 15 amino acids. Germline CDR1 SEHNR, CDR2 FQNEAQ (reference sequence). V was clipped by 5 bases and J by 3 bases; unmatched bases: 5. The CDR3 here is CASSLGTGFNQPQHF. The CDR3 DNA is TGTGCCAGCAGCCTGGGGACAGGGTTCAATCAGCCCCAGCATTTT.